The rows below give T cell receptor beta chains drawn from one sample of a study of shared clonotypes between healthy human individuals. Method: immunoSEQ multiplex PCR; TCRdb's copy keeps in-frame clones and lacks some. The profile shows under 1,900,000 clones, 98% of them singletons. Sequenced material: naive CD4+ T cells sorted from blood. These receptors were collected from a man aged 30-40 years in good health. Each CDR3 is given with its conserved first and last residue. D genes are given only for firm matches.

cdr3_aa: CASSRGTRNEQFF
d_call: TRBD2
j_call: TRBJ2-1
v_call: TRBV18

cdr3_aa: CASSKDRGFEQYF
d_call: TRBD1
j_call: TRBJ2-7
v_call: TRBV28

cdr3_aa: CASSQEYGNIQYF
d_call: .
j_call: TRBJ2-4
v_call: TRBV4-3

cdr3_aa: CASSSRTSGRVYEQYF
d_call: TRBD2
j_call: TRBJ2-7
v_call: TRBV7-2

cdr3_aa: CASSFRQRNTEAFF
d_call: .
j_call: TRBJ1-1
v_call: TRBV28

cdr3_aa: CSVSTGTGAEAFF
d_call: .
j_call: TRBJ1-1
v_call: TRBV29-1

cdr3_aa: CASSPAGQVYEQYF
d_call: .
j_call: TRBJ2-7
v_call: TRBV7-2

cdr3_aa: CASSRDRGSYEQYF
d_call: TRBD1
j_call: TRBJ2-7
v_call: TRBV7-9

cdr3_aa: CASSLEGWETDTQYF
d_call: .
j_call: TRBJ2-3
v_call: TRBV5-1

cdr3_aa: CATTSDDNTDTQYF
d_call: .
j_call: TRBJ2-3
v_call: TRBV21-1

cdr3_aa: CASVGGGAYEQYF
d_call: .
j_call: TRBJ2-7
v_call: TRBV5-5

cdr3_aa: CASSLAGGLEQYF
d_call: TRBD2
j_call: TRBJ2-7
v_call: TRBV5-4

cdr3_aa: CASGLVLKFPVGDTGELFF
d_call: .
j_call: TRBJ2-2
v_call: TRBV12-5

cdr3_aa: CASTSFVGLNYNEQFF
d_call: .
j_call: TRBJ2-1
v_call: TRBV27

cdr3_aa: CASSPLRERTEAFF
d_call: .
j_call: TRBJ1-1
v_call: TRBV18

cdr3_aa: CASGLSRGNTEAFF
d_call: .
j_call: TRBJ1-1
v_call: TRBV12-5

cdr3_aa: CASSPRLAGDLSYNEQFF
d_call: TRBD2
j_call: TRBJ2-1
v_call: TRBV18

cdr3_aa: CSAGLQYTGELFF
d_call: TRBD2
j_call: TRBJ2-2
v_call: TRBV29-1

cdr3_aa: CASSGTGGAWNTEAFF
d_call: TRBD1
j_call: TRBJ1-1
v_call: TRBV5-1

cdr3_aa: CASSLAFGHAQYF
d_call: .
j_call: TRBJ2-5
v_call: TRBV7-2

cdr3_aa: CASSWGTGSNYGYTF
d_call: TRBD1
j_call: TRBJ1-2
v_call: TRBV5-1

cdr3_aa: CASSVSSDTQYF
d_call: .
j_call: TRBJ2-3
v_call: TRBV9

cdr3_aa: CASRTRGIPATIYF
d_call: .
j_call: TRBJ1-3
v_call: TRBV6-5

cdr3_aa: CSAKERETQYF
d_call: .
j_call: TRBJ2-5
v_call: TRBV20-1

cdr3_aa: CASSVGPRTDTQYF
d_call: .
j_call: TRBJ2-3
v_call: TRBV9